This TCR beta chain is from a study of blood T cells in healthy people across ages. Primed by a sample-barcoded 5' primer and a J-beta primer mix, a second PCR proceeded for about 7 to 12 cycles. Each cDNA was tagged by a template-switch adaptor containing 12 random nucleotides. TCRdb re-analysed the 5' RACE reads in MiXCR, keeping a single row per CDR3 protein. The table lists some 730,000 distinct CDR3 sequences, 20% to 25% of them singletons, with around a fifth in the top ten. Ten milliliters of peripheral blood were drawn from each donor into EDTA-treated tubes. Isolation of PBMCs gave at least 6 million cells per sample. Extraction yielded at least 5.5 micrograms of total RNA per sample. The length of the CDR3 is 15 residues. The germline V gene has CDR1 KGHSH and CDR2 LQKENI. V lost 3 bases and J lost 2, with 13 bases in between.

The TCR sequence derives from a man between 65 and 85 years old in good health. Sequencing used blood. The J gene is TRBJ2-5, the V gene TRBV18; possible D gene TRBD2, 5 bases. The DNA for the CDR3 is TGTGCCAGCTCACCGAAGGTGCAGCGGCAAGAGACCCAGTACTTC. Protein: CASSPKVQRQETQYF.